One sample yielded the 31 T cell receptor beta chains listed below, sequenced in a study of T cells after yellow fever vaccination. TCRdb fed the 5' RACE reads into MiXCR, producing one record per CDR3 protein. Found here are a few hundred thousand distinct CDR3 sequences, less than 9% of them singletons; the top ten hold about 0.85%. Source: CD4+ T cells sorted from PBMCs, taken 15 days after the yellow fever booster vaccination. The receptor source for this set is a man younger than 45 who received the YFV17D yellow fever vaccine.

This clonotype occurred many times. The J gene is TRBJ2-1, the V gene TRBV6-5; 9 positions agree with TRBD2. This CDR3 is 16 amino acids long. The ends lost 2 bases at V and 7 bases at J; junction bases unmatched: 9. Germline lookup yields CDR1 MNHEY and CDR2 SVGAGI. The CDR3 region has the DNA TGTGCCAGCAGTTACCATGGCGGGAGGGTAGGTAATGAGCAGTTCTTC. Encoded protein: CASSYHGGRVGNEQFF.

CDR3 in DNA: TGTGCCAGCAGCTTGCCCCTGACCGCGGGCTCCTATGGCTACACCTTC. This sequence encodes CASSLPLTAGSYGYTF. This chain uses TRBV5-5 with TRBJ1-2; D unclear. This CDR3 region has 16 residues. Trimming took off 1 base at V and 4 bases at J, with 17 bases between the two ends. Germline lookup yields CDR1 SGHKS and CDR2 YYEKEE (reference sequence).

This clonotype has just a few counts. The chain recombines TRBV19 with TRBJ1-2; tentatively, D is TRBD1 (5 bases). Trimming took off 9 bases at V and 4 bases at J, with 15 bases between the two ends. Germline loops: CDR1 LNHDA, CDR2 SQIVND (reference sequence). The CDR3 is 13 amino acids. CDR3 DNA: TGTGCCAGCGAGCTCGGGGGAGGCTATGGCTACACCTTC. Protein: CASELGGGYGYTF.

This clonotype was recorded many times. For the CDR3, the DNA is TGTGCCAGCAGCTTTAGCAGAAACCAAGAGACCCAGTACTTC. Protein: CASSFSRNQETQYF. V gene TRBV7-2 combines with J gene TRBJ2-5, with D uncertain. The CDR3 is 14 residues long. The V gene's germline CDR1 is SGHTA and CDR2 FQGNSA. Trimming stripped 3 bases from V and 0 bases from J, with 8 bases between.

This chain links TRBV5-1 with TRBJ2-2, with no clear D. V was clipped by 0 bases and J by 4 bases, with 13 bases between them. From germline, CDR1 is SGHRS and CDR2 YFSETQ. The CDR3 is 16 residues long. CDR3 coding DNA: TGCGCCAGCAGCTTGGCCGGGCAGCTCACCACCGGGGAGCTGTTTTTT. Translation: CASSLAGQLTTGELFF.

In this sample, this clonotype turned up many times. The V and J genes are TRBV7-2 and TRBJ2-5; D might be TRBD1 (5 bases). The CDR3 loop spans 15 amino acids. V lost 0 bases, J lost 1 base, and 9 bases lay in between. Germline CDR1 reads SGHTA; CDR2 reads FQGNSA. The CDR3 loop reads CASSLALTAQETQYF. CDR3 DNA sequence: TGTGCCAGCAGCTTAGCGTTGACAGCCCAAGAGACCCAGTACTTC.

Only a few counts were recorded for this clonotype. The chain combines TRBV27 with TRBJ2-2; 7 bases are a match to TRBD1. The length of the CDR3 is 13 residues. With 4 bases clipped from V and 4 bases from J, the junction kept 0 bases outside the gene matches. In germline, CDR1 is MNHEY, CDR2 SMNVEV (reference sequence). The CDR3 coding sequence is TGTGCCAGCAGTTACAGGGGCACCGGGGAGCTGTTTTTT. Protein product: CASSYRGTGELFF.

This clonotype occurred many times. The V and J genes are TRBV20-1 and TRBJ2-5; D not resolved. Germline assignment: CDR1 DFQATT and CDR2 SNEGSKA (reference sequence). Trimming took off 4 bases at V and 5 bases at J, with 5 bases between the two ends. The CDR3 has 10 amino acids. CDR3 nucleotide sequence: TGCAGTGCTACCGGGGAGACCCAGTACTTC. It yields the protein CSATGETQYF.

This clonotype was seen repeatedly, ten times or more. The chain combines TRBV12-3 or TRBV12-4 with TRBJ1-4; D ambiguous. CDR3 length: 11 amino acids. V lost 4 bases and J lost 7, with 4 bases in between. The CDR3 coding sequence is TGTGCCAGCAGTTCAGGTGAAAAACTGTTTTTT. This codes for CASSSGEKLFF.

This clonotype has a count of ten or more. The CDR3 DNA sequence: TGTGCCAGCAGTATCGACAGGGATGGAGGAAACACCATATATTTT. Protein: CASSIDRDGGNTIYF. The genes are TRBV27 and TRBJ1-3, with TRBD1 identical over 7 bases. Germline V gives CDR1 MNHEY, CDR2 SMNVEV (reference sequence). The CDR3 consists of 15 residues. V shed 5 bases, J shed 4 bases, and the junction held 8 bases outside the gene matches.

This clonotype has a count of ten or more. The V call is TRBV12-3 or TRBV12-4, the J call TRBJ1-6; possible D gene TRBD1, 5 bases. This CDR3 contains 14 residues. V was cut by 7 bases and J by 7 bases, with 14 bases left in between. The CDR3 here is CASNTGTNNSPLHF. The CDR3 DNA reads TGTGCCAGCAATACCGGGACCAACAATTCACCCCTCCACTTT.

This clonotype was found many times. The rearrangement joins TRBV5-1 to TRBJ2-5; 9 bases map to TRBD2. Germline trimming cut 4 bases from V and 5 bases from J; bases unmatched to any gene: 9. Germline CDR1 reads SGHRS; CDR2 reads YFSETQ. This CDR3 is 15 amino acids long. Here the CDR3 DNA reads TGCGCCAGCAGCGATCCGGGACTAGCAACGGAGACCCAGTACTTC. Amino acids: CASSDPGLATETQYF.

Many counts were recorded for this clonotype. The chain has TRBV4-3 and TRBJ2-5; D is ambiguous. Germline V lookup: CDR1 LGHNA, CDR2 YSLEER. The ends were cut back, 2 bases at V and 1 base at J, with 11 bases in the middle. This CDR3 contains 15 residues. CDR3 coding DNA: TGCGCCAGCAGCCAATCAGTAAGCCGCCAAGAGACCCAGTACTTC. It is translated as CASSQSVSRQETQYF.

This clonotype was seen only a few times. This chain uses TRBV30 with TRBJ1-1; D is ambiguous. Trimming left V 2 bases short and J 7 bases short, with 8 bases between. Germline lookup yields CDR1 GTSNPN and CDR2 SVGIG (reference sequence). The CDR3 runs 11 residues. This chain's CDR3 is CAWSRNDEAFF. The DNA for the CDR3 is TGTGCCTGGAGTCGGAACGATGAAGCTTTCTTT. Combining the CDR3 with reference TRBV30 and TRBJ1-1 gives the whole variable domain SQTIHQWPATLVQPVGSPLSLECTVEGTSNPNLYWYRQAAGRGLQLLFYSVGIGQISSEVPQNLSASRPQDRQFILSSKKLLLSDSGFYLCAWSRNDEAFFGQGTRLTVV.

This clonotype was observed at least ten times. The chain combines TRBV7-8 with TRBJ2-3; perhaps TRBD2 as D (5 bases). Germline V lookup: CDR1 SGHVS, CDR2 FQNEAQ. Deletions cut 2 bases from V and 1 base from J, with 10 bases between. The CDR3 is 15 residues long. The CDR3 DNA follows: TGTGCCAGCAGCTTACGCGGGCTCGGCACAGATACGCAGTATTTT. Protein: CASSLRGLGTDTQYF. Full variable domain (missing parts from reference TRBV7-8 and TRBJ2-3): GAGVSQSPRYKVAKRGQDVALRCDPISGHVSLFWYQQALGQGPEFLTYFQNEAQLDKSGLPSDRFFAERPEGSVSTLKIQRTQQEDSAVYLCASSLRGLGTDTQYFGPGTRLTVL.

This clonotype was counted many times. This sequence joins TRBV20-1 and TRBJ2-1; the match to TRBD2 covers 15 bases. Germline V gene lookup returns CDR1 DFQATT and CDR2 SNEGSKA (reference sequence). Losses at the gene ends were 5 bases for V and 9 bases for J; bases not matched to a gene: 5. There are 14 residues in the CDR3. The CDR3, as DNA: TGCAGTGCTGGGGGGGGACTAGCGGGAGGTGAGCAGTTCTTC. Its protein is CSAGGGLAGGEQFF.

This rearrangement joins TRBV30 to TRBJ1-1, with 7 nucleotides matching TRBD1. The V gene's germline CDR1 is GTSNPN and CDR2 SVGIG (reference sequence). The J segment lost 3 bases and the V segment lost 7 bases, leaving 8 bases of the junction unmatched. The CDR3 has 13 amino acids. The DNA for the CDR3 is TGTGCCTCTAAGGGGGCGGGGGACACTGAAGCTTTCTTT. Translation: CASKGAGDTEAFF.

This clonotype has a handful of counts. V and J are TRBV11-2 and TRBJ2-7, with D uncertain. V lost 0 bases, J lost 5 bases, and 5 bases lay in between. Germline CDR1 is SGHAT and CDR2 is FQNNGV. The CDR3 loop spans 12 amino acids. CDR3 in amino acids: CASSLERNEQYF. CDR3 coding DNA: TGTGCCAGCAGCTTAGAACGGAACGAGCAGTACTTC.

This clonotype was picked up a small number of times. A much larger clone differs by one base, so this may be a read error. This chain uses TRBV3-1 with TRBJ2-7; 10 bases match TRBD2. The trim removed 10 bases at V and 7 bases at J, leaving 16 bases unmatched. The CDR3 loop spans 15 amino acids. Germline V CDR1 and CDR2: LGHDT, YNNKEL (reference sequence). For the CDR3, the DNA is TGTGCCACCAAGGAGAGCGGGAGGGCCAAAGATGAGCAGTACTTC. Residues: CATKESGRAKDEQYF.

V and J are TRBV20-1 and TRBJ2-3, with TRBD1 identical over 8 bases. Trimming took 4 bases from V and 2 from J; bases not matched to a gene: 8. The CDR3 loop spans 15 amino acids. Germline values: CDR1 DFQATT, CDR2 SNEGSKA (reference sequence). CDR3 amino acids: CSATTGQGATDTQYF. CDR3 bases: TGCAGTGCTACAACAGGGCAGGGGGCCACAGATACGCAGTATTTT.

The chain's CDR3 is CSAPKGGTGARTQYF. CDR3 in DNA: TGCAGTGCTCCCAAGGGGGGGACAGGGGCTAGGACCCAGTACTTC. V is TRBV20-1 and J is TRBJ2-5, with TRBD1 identical over 10 bases. There are 15 residues in the CDR3. The trim removed 5 bases at V and 7 bases at J, leaving 13 bases unmatched. Germline V gene data show CDR1 as DFQATT and CDR2 as SNEGSKA (reference sequence).

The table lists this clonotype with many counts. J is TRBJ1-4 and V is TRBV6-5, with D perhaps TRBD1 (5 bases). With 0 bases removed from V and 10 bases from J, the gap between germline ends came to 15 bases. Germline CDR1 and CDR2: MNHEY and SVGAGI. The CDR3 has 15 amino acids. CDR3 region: CASSYSEGQVGKLFF. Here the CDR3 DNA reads TGTGCCAGCAGTTACTCAGAGGGGCAGGTTGGAAAACTGTTTTTT.

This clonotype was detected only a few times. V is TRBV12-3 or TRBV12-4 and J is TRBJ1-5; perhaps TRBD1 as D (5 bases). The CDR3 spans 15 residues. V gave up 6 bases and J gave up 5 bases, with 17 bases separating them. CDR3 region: CASSPRGRDHQPQHF. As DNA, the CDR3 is TGTGCCAGCAGCCCCCGGGGCAGGGACCATCAGCCCCAGCATTTT.

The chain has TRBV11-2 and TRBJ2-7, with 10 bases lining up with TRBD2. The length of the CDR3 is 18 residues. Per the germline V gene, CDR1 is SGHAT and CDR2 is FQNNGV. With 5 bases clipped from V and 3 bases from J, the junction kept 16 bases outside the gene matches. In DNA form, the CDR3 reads TGTGCCAGCAGCCACCGCGGGGCTAGCGGGAGAGCTCTCTACGAGCAGTACTTC. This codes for CASSHRGASGRALYEQYF. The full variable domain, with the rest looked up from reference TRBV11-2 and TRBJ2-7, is EAGVAQSPRYKIIEKRQSVAFWCNPISGHATLYWYQQILGQGPKLLIQFQNNGVVDDSQLPKDRFSAERLKGVDSTLKIQPAKLEDSAVYLCASSHRGASGRALYEQYFGPGTRLTVT.

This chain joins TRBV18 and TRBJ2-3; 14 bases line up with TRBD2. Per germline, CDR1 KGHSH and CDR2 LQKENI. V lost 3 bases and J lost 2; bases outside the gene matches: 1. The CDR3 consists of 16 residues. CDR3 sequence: CASSPTSGRVTDTQYF. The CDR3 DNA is TGTGCCAGCTCACCGACTAGCGGGAGGGTCACAGATACGCAGTATTTT.

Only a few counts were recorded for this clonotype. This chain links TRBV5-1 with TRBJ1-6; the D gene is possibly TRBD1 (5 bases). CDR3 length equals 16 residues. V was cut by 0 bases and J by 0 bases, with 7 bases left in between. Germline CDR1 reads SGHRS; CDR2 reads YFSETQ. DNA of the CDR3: TGCGCCAGCAGCTTGGTGGGACTCTCCTATAATTCACCCCTCCACTTT. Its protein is CASSLVGLSYNSPLHF.

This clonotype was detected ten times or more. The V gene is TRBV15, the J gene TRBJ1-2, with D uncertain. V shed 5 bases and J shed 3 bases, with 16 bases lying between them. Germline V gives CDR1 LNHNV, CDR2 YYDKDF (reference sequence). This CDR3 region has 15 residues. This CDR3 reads CATSPQLSVDYGYTF. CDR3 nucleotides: TGTGCCACCAGCCCCCAGCTGAGCGTGGACTATGGCTACACCTTC.

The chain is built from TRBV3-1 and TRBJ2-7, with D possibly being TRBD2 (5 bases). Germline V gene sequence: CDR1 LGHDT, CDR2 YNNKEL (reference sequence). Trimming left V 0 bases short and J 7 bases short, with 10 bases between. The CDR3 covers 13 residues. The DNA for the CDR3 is TGTGCCAGCAGCCAAGAGGGGAGAGGGGAGCAGTACTTC. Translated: CASSQEGRGEQYF.

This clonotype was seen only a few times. The CDR3 DNA reads as TGTGCCAGCTGTAGCATTACCCTCTACGAGCAGTACTTC. Translating it yields CASCSITLYEQYF. This sequence joins TRBV6-2 or TRBV6-3 and TRBJ2-7; D is unresolved. V lost 8 bases, J lost 3 bases, and 14 bases lay in between. The CDR3 covers 13 residues. From germline, CDR1 is MNHEY and CDR2 SVGEGT.

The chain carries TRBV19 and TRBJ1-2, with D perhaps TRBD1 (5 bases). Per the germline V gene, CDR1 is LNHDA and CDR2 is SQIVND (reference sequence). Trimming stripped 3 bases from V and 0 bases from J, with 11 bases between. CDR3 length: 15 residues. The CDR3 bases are TGTGCCAGTAGTATTACGGGACCGGCTAACTATGGCTACACCTTC. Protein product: CASSITGPANYGYTF.

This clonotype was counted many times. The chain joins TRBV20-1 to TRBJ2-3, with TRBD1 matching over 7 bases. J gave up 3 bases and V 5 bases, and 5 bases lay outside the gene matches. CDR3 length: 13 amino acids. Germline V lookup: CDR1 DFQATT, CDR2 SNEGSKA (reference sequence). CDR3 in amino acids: CSAYTRGTDTQYF. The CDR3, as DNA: TGCAGTGCTTACACCAGGGGGACAGATACGCAGTATTTT.